The T cell receptor beta chain described here comes from a study of blood T cells in healthy people across ages. A sample-barcoded 5' primer and a J-beta primer mix were used in a second PCR of roughly 6 to 12 cycles. Every cDNA was tagged by a template-switch adaptor with 12 random nucleotides. TCRdb independently ran MiXCR on the 5' RACE reads; one entry per CDR3 protein. This sample carries 1,800,000 or so distinct CDR3 sequences, roughly 43% of them seen once, and the ten largest clones take 23%. This CDR3 region has 15 residues. V gave up 3 bases and J gave up 8 bases, with 19 bases separating them. Germline CDR1 reads SEHNR; CDR2 reads FQNEAQ (reference sequence). This clonotype was detected only a few times. Its antigen is as yet unknown. Study results and caveats: With age, beta diversity per million T cells declined roughly linearly, significantly by 30 to 40. Leaving the PBMCs unsorted stopped any conclusive comparison of naive versus antigen-experienced cells.

The TCR comes from a human donor in good health. This chain links TRBV7-9 with TRBJ1-2; a weak D match, TRBD1 (6 bases). The specimen sequenced was blood. CDR3 DNA: TGTGCCAGCAGCTTTGAGACGGCAGGGGTGGAGGGCTACACCTTC. Protein sequence: CASSFETAGVEGYTF.